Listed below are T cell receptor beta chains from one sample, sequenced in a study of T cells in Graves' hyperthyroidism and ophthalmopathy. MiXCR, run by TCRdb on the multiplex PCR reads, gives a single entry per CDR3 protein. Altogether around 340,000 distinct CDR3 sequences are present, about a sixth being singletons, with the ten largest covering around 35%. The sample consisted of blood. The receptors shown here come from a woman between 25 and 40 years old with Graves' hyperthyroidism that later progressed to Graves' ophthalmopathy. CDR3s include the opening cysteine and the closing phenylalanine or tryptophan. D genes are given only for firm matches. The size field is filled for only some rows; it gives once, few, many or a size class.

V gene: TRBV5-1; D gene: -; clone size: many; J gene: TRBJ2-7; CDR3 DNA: TGCGCCAGCAGCGCCGGGACGGCCTCCTACGAGCAGTACTTC; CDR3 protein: CASSAGTASYEQYF
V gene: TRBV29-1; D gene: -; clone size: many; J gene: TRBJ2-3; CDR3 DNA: TGCAGCGCGGGAGCAGATACGCAGTATTTT; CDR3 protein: CSAGADTQYF
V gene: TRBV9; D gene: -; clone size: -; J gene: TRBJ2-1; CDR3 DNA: TGTGCCAGCAGCCCTAGTGGGGGCGCGATCTCCTACAATGAGCAGTTCTTC; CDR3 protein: CASSPSGGAISYNEQFF
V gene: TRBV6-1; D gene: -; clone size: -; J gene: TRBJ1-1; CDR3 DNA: TGTGCCAGCAGTGGGACTCTTAAGAACACTGAAGCTTTCTTT; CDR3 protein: CASSGTLKNTEAFF
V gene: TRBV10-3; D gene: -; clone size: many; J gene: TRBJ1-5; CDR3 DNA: TGTGCCATCAGTGAGTCGGTCTTCAATCAGCCCCAGCATTTT; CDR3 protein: CAISESVFNQPQHF
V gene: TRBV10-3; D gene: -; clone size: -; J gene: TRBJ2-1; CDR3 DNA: TGTGCCATCAGTTCTAGGGGAGACGACAATGAGCAGTTCTTC; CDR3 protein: CAISSRGDDNEQFF
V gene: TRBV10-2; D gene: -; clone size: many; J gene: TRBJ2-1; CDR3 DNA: TGCGCCAGCAGTGTTTTAGGGGACAATGAGCAGTTCTTC; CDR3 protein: CASSVLGDNEQFF
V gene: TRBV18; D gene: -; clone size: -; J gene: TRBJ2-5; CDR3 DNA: TGTGCCAGTGGGGGTAGCCCCCAAGAGACCCAGTACTTC; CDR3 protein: CASGGSPQETQYF
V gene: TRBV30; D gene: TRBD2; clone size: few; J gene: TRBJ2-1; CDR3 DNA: TGTGCCTGGAGTCCCGGGCGGGAGAGCGGGAGGTTAGTTGAGCAGTTCTTC; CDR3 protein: CAWSPGRESGRLVEQFF
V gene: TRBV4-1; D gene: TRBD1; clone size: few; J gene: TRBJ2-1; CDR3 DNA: TGCGCCAGCAGCCGTGTGATTCGAGGCAGGGGGCCCAATGAGCAGTTCTTC; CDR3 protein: CASSRVIRGRGPNEQFF
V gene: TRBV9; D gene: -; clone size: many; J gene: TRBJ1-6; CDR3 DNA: TGTGCCAGCAGCCCTAGGGATGGGAATTCACCCCTCCACTTT; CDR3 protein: CASSPRDGNSPLHF
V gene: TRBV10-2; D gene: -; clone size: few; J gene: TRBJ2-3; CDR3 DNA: TGCGCCAGCAGTGAGTTCACTCGCACAGATACGCAGTATTTT; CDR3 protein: CASSEFTRTDTQYF
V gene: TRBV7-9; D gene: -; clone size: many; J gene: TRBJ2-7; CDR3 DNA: TGTGCCAGCAGCTTAGGACAGCTAGGGGGGCTCGAGCAGTACTTC; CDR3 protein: CASSLGQLGGLEQYF